The 18 T cell receptor beta chains in this list originate from one sample, sequenced in a study of cytomegalovirus exposure and HLA in healthy donors. With 60 Vbeta and 13 Jbeta primers, the PCR was carried out. The method was immunoSEQ multiplex PCR; TCRdb's version includes in-frame clones alone and lacks a portion of them. The table includes 110,000 or so clones, about 72% detected once. Sample: PBMCs. Receptors were obtained from a man between 50 and 59 years old in good health and CMV-seropositive.

Comments on this clone: The same CDR3 also results from other DNA sequences found in this sample. The chain employs TRBV18 and TRBJ1-2; 8 nucleotides align to TRBD1. The germline CDR1 and CDR2 sequences are KGHSH and LQKENI. The CDR3 runs 13 residues. Unmatched junction bases numbered 0, after V lost 2 bases and J lost 4 bases. This CDR3 is CASSPTGGYGYTF. CDR3 coding DNA: TGTGCCAGCTCACCAACAGGGGGCTATGGCTACACCTTC.

This clone has just a few counts. J is TRBJ2-7 and V is TRBV25-1; 7 bases agree with TRBD2. CDR1 is MGHDK, CDR2 SYGVNS, per germline. Unmatched junction bases numbered 7, after V lost 4 bases and J lost 1 base. CDR3 length: 15 amino acids. CDR3 residues: CASSALGLESYEQYF. Here the CDR3 DNA reads TGTGCCAGCAGTGCCCTAGGACTAGAATCCTACGAGCAGTACTTC.

The chain is built from TRBV4-3 and TRBJ2-2; D gene unclear. The CDR3 contains 16 residues. The V gene lost 0 bases and the J gene lost 4 bases, with 12 bases spanning the gap. The germline CDR1 and CDR2 sequences are LGHNA and YSLEER. CDR3 residues: CASSQEVPRSTGELFF. DNA of the CDR3: TGCGCCAGCAGCCAAGAGGTTCCGAGATCCACCGGGGAGCTGTTTTTT.

This rearrangement joins TRBV29-1 to TRBJ2-7, with 7 nucleotides matching TRBD1. Germline V lookup: CDR1 SQVTM, CDR2 ANQGSEA. The trim removed 5 bases at V and 4 bases at J, leaving 11 bases unmatched. The CDR3 runs to 14 residues. The CDR3 region is CSVRSPGQPYEQYF. CDR3 in DNA: TGCAGCGTTAGGTCCCCGGGACAGCCTTACGAGCAGTACTTC.

V and J are TRBV9 and TRBJ2-1; 11 bases align to TRBD2. The length of the CDR3 is 16 residues. The germline V gene has CDR1 SGDLS and CDR2 YYNGEE. With V trimmed by 5 bases and J by 5 bases, 9 bases remained unmatched. The CDR3 protein is CASSVSGRARHNEQFF. The CDR3 region has the DNA TGTGCCAGCAGTGTTAGCGGGAGGGCCCGTCACAATGAGCAGTTCTTC.

The V call is TRBV11-2, the J call TRBJ2-3, with a weak D call TRBD1 (6 bases). CDR1 SGHAT and CDR2 FQNNGV come from the germline V gene. CDR3 size: 16 residues. V was shortened by 1 base and J by 0 bases, with 11 bases between the two germline ends. The CDR3 sequence is CASSLVRTASTDTQYF. The DNA for the CDR3 is TGTGCCAGCAGCTTAGTACGGACAGCTAGCACAGATACGCAGTATTTT.

The genes are TRBV18 and TRBJ1-3; weak D call: TRBD1 (6 bases). V gave up 2 bases and J gave up 1 base, with 9 bases separating them. The germline V gene encodes CDR1 KGHSH and CDR2 LQKENI. This CDR3 spans 15 amino acids. CDR3 DNA sequence: TGTGCCAGCTCACCAAAACAGGGATCTGGAAACACCATATATTTT. This codes for CASSPKQGSGNTIYF.

The gene calls are TRBV10-3 and TRBJ2-3; TRBD2 matches at 8 bases. The CDR3 is 16 residues long. The trim removed 4 bases at V and 2 bases at J, leaving 8 bases unmatched. Germline V gene lookup returns CDR1 ENHRY and CDR2 SYGVKD. The CDR3 protein is CAISGRAGADTDTQYF. DNA of the CDR3: TGTGCCATCAGTGGGAGAGCGGGAGCTGACACAGATACGCAGTATTTT.

The chain is built from TRBV9 and TRBJ1-4; D remains ambiguous. This CDR3 spans 14 amino acids. Trimming pared 4 bases from V and 2 bases from J, leaving 9 bases between. Per germline, CDR1 SGDLS and CDR2 YYNGEE. Written as DNA, the CDR3 is TGTGCCAGCAGCCAGCGGTATACTAATGAAAAACTGTTTTTT. It encodes CASSQRYTNEKLFF.

CDR3 sequence (DNA): TGTGCCAGCAGCTTGACCCCCCCCAGGACTAGCACAGATACGCAGTATTTT. Its protein product is CASSLTPPRTSTDTQYF. The chain uses TRBV5-6 and TRBJ2-3, with D possibly matching TRBD2 (5 bases). The germline V gene has CDR1 SGHDT and CDR2 YYEEEE. The CDR3 length is 17 residues. Trimming removed 1 base at V and 0 bases at J, with 15 bases between.

The count of this clone is one. This sequence joins TRBV6-6 and TRBJ2-3, with 8 nucleotides matching TRBD2. The CDR3 sequence is 16 residues long. V shed 6 bases, J shed 8 bases, and the junction held 16 bases outside the gene matches. Germline V gene sequence: CDR1 MNHNY, CDR2 SVGAGI (reference sequence). For the CDR3, the DNA is TGTGCCAGCAGCCCATTGAGTAGTCCGGGAGGGGTTACGCAGTATTTT. Its protein is CASSPLSSPGGVTQYF.

This clone showed up just a few times. CDR3 in amino acids: CASSPLAGVRTEAFF. The CDR3, as DNA: TGTGCCAGCAGCCCTTTAGCCGGGGTGAGGACTGAAGCTTTCTTT. The genes are TRBV14 and TRBJ1-1; D gene unclear. Germline V gene lookup returns CDR1 SGHDN and CDR2 FVKESK. Trimming left V 4 bases short and J 5 bases short, with 17 bases between. The CDR3 totals 15 residues.

The gene calls are TRBV27 and TRBJ2-3; maybe TRBD1 (5 bases). V was cut by 2 bases and J by 2 bases, with 8 bases left in between. The CDR3 length is 14 residues. Per the germline V gene, CDR1 is MNHEY and CDR2 is SMNVEV (reference sequence). CDR3 sequence reads: CASSLPGPTDTQYF. The CDR3 nucleotides read TGTGCCAGCAGTTTACCAGGGCCCACAGATACGCAGTATTTT.

The J gene is TRBJ1-2, the V gene TRBV19; 9 bases agree with TRBD1. This CDR3 has 15 residues. Germline lookup yields CDR1 LNHDA and CDR2 SQIVND (reference sequence). After removal of 8 bases from V and 5 bases from J, the junction contained 12 bases not matched to a gene. Written as DNA, the CDR3 is TGTGCCAGTGGTACAGGGGGCAGGGGTAATTATGGCTACACCTTC. This translates into CASGTGGRGNYGYTF. Variable domain in full (rest from reference TRBV19 and TRBJ1-2): DGGITQSPKYLFRKEGQNVTLSCEQNLNHDAMYWYRQDPGQGLRLIYYSQIVNDFQKGDIAEGYSVSREKKESFPLTVTSAQKNPTAFYLCASGTGGRGNYGYTFGSGTRLTVV.

This chain joins TRBV27 and TRBJ2-2, with D maybe TRBD1 (6 bases). Germline lookup yields CDR1 MNHEY and CDR2 SMNVEV (reference sequence). V dropped 3 bases and J dropped 5 bases, with 10 bases sitting between them. The CDR3 length is 14 residues. The CDR3 spells CASSFRDRTGELFF. In DNA form, the CDR3 reads TGTGCCAGCAGTTTCAGAGACAGGACCGGGGAGCTGTTTTTT.

The rearrangement uses TRBV6-6 and TRBJ2-2; D is undetermined. The germline V gene encodes CDR1 MNHNY and CDR2 SVGAGI (reference sequence). The CDR3 length is 11 residues. The V end lost 7 bases, the J end lost 5 bases, and 5 bases lay between the germline ends. CDR3 in amino acids: CASTLTGELFF. In DNA form, the CDR3 reads TGTGCCAGCACCCTAACCGGGGAGCTGTTTTTT.

The CDR3 sequence is CASTDRLNTEAFF. The CDR3 DNA is TGTGCCAGTACGGACAGACTGAACACTGAAGCTTTCTTT. The chain couples TRBV19 to TRBJ1-1; tentative D call: TRBD1 (6 bases). In germline, CDR1 is LNHDA, CDR2 SQIVND (reference sequence). V was pared by 7 bases and J by 0 bases, with 9 bases between. The CDR3 runs to 13 residues.

This clone was counted only a few times. The rearrangement uses TRBV7-9 and TRBJ2-2; 7 bases align to TRBD2. This CDR3 comprises 17 residues. The V gene's germline CDR1 is SEHNR and CDR2 FQNEAQ (reference sequence). V shed 6 bases, J shed 0 bases, and the junction held 10 bases outside the gene matches. CDR3: CASRSAGDFANTGELFF. The CDR3 DNA follows: TGTGCCAGCAGGTCCGCGGGGGACTTCGCGAACACCGGGGAGCTGTTTTTT.